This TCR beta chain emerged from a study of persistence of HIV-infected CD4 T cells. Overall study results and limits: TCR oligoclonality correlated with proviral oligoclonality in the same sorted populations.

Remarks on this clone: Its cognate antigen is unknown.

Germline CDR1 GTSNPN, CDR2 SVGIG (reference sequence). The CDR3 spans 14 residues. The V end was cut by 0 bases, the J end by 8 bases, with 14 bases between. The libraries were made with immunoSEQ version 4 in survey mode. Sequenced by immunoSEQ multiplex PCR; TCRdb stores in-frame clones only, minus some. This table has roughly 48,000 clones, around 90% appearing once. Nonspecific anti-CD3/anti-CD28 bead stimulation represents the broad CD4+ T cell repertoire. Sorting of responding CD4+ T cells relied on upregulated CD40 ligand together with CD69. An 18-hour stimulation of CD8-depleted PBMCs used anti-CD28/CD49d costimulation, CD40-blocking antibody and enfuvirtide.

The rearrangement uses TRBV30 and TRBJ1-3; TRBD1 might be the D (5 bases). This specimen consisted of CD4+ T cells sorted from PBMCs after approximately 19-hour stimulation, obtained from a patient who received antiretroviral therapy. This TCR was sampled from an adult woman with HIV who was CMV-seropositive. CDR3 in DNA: TGTGCCTGGAGTGTAACCGGGGCCTGGGACACCATATATTTT. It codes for CAWSVTGAWDTIYF. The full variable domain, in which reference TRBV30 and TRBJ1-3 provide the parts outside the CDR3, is SQTIHQWPATLVQPVGSPLSLECTVEGTSNPNLYWYRQAAGRGLQLLFYSVGIGQISSEVPQNLSASRPQDRQFILSSKKLLLSDSGFYLCAWSVTGAWDTIYFGEGSWLTVV.